The rows below give T cell receptor beta chains drawn from one sample of a study of CD8+CD57+ T cells in acquired aplastic anemia. TCRdb fed the reads into MiXCR, producing one record per CDR3 protein. The table shows 200,000 to 300,000 distinct CDR3 sequences, with less than 85% occurring only once. Sequencing was performed on sorted CD4+, CD8+, or CD8+CD57+ T cells (not recorded which) from PBMCs. The origin of the receptors is a human donor with aplastic anemia. The CDR3 runs from the conserved cysteine through the conserved F or W. A D gene is named only where the DNA matches it firmly. Clone size is given for some rows only: seen once, a few or many times, or a class if the clone is expanded.

TRBD1	TRBJ1-2	NA	TRBV2	CASSPTGTGDYGYTF	TGTGCCAGCAGCCCGACCGGGACAGGAGACTATGGCTACACCTTC
TRBD1	TRBJ2-3	once	TRBV10-3	CAISSDRGGTDTQYF	TGTGCCATCAGTTCAGACAGGGGGGGAACAGATACGCAGTATTTT
TRBD2	TRBJ2-1	NA	TRBV13	CASSAAGGSYNEKFF	TGTGCCAGCAGCGCGGCGGGGGGATCCTACAATGAGAAGTTCTTC
NA	TRBJ2-1	once	TRBV7-9	CASSEEGGGSGDEQFF	TGCGCCAGCAGCGAAGAGGGAGGGGGCTCCGGGGATGAGCAGTTCTTC
NA	TRBJ2-3	NA	TRBV15	CATSRVGDTQYF	TGTGCCACCAGCAGAGTTGGGGATACGCAGTATTTT
NA	TRBJ2-7	once	TRBV9	CASSVALTLRDAEQYF	TGTGCCAGCAGCGTAGCGTTGACACTCAGGGACGCCGAGCAGTACTTC
NA	TRBJ2-5	NA	TRBV7-8	CAGSRAGAAISF	TGCGCCGGCAGCCGGGCCGGGGCAGCGATCTCCTTC
NA	TRBJ1-1	NA	TRBV9	CASSATSVGNTEAFF	TGTGCCAGCAGCGCGACATCTGTGGGGAACACTGAAGCTTTCTTT
NA	TRBJ2-1	many	TRBV29-1	CSVAGMNFYNEQFF	TGCAGCGTTGCCGGGATGAATTTCTACAATGAGCAGTTCTTC
NA	TRBJ2-5	once	TRBV15	CASSRGSNQETQYF	TGTGCCAGCAGCCGGGGCTCCAACCAAGAGACCCAGTACTTC
TRBD2	TRBJ2-3	NA	TRBV15	CATSRDSGGASTDTQYF	TGTGCCACCAGCAGAGATAGCGGGGGGGCTAGCACAGATACGCAGTATTTT
NA	TRBJ1-1	NA	TRBV7-2	CASSLGPRENAEVFF	TGTGCCAGCAGCTTAGGCCCCAGGGAGAATGCTGAAGTTTTCTTT
NA	TRBJ2-3	NA	TRBV9	CASSGASNTQYF	TGTGCCAGCAGCGGAGCGTCAAATACGCAGTATTTT
NA	TRBJ1-1	NA	TRBV5-5	CASSQGLAGGYTFGF	NA
NA	TRBJ1-6	NA	TRBV7-9	CAGQWARETQYFGHF	NA
NA	TRBJ1-2	once	TRBV2	CASGGGGGGGYTF	TGTGCCAGCGGCGGGGGGGGGGGAGGTGGCTACACCTTT
NA	TRBJ1-4	NA	TRBV24-1	CAIKESPGEQINEKLFF	TGTGCCATCAAGGAGTCACCAGGAGAACAAATTAATGAAAAACTGTTTTTT
NA	TRBJ1-5	NA	TRBV2	CASGDKGDDTRHF	TGTGCCAGCGGCGACAAGGGCGATGATACGCGGCATTTT
NA	TRBJ2-3	NA	TRBV7-8	CASGDGAGATKYF	TGTGCCAGCGGGGACGGGGCAGGAGCTACGAAGTATTTT
TRBD2	TRBJ2-1	NA	TRBV24-1	CATGTSGGTDTQFF	TGTGCCACCGGGACTAGCGGGGGTACGGATACGCAGTTCTTC
TRBD2	TRBJ2-7	NA	TRBV19	CACRGTSEYEQYF	TGTGCCTGTAGAGGGACTAGCGAATACGAGCAGTACTTC
NA	TRBJ2-5	NA	TRBV2	CASSKASSQETQHF	TGTGCCAGCAGCAAGGCCTCCAGCCAAGAGACCCAGCACTTC
TRBD2	TRBJ2-6	NA	TRBV7-2	CASSLAGGPDTQSNVLTF	TGTGCCAGCAGCTTAGCGGGAGGGCCCGATACGCAGTCCAACGTCCTGACTTTC
NA	TRBJ2-1	NA	TRBV9	CASSEATFTDTLF	TGTGCCAGCAGCGAGGCTACCTTCACAGATACGCTCTTC
TRBD1	TRBJ2-7	once	TRBV7-2	CASTLGDSYEQYF	TGTGCCAGCACCCTTGGGGACAGCTACGAGCAGTACTTC
NA	TRBJ2-3	once	TRBV7-9	CASSFVPGEQSFGF	TGTGCCAGCAGCTTTGTCCCAGGGGAGCAGTCTTTTGGATTT
TRBD1	TRBJ1-1	NA	TRBV19	CASSFQRKGAREKEAFF	TGTGCCAGCAGCTTTCAAAGAAAGGGGGCGAGGGAAAAGGAAGCTTTCTTT
NA	TRBJ2-7	NA	TRBV7-3	CASSCQGLASPQYF	TGTGCCAGCAGCTGCCAGGGCCTAGCCTCACCCCAGTACTTC
NA	TRBJ1-2	NA	TRBV5-1	CASSRRGNDGYTF	TGCGCCAGCAGCCGACGGGGTAACGATGGCTACACCTTC
NA	TRBJ2-3	NA	TRBV9	CASADAGTDTQYF	TGTGCCAGCGCCGACGCGGGCACAGATACGCAGTATTTT
NA	TRBJ2-7	few	TRBV9	CASSVAGLGNEQYF	TGTGCCAGCAGCGTGGCAGGTCTAGGTAATGAGCAGTACTTC
NA	TRBJ2-1	NA	TRBV7-8	CASSLAGSAGTEEQFF	TGTGCCAGCAGCTTAGCAGGAAGCGCCGGGACGGAGGAGCAGTTCTTC
TRBD1	TRBJ1-1	NA	TRBV29-1	CTGQGVTEAFF	TGCACGGGACAGGGAGTAACTGAAGCTTTCTTT
TRBD2	TRBJ2-3	NA	TRBV7-3	CASSLAGGADEEAF	TGTGCCAGCAGCTTAGCGGGAGGTGCCGATGAGGAAGCTTTT
NA	TRBJ1-5	NA	TRBV7-9	CASSVCPRNEQLFHF	TGTGCTAGCAGCGTATGCCCGAGGAATGAGCAGCTCTTCCATTTT